The 22 T cell receptor beta chains presented below share a single source sample, sequenced in a study of T cell repertoires in cytomegalovirus infection. One entry per CDR3 protein results from TCRdb running MiXCR on the reads. The sample includes 200,000 or so distinct CDR3 sequences, 28% seen only once; the top ten take approximately 30%. Sequencing used PBMCs. Source of these receptors: a human donor in good health (CMV status not recorded). Some clones in this sample may be carry-over from other donors' samples.

The chain joins TRBV20-1 to TRBJ2-1; possibly TRBD2 for D (6 bases). This CDR3 region has 16 residues. V shed 5 bases and J shed 0 bases, with 17 bases lying between them. Germline CDR1 is DFQATT and CDR2 is SNEGSKA (reference sequence). CDR3 DNA: TGCAGTGCTGGGGGGTCGGCGTACAGCTCCTACAATGAGCAGTTCTTC. As protein: CSAGGSAYSSYNEQFF.

This clonotype was found many times. The chain employs TRBV6-2 or TRBV6-3 and TRBJ1-6; TRBD1 matches at 10 bases. This CDR3 is built from 15 residues. Germline V lookup: CDR1 MNHEY, CDR2 SVGEGT. V was clipped by 0 bases and J by 7 bases; unmatched bases: 0. This CDR3 reads CASSYSTGGNSPLHF. Here the CDR3 DNA reads TGTGCCAGCAGTTACTCGACAGGGGGCAATTCACCCCTCCACTTT.

This clonotype was observed a handful of times. The V gene is TRBV7-6, the J gene TRBJ2-5; 7 bases are shared with TRBD1. Per the germline V gene, CDR1 is SGHVS and CDR2 is FNYEAQ. Trimming cost V 5 bases and J 7 bases; bases outside gene matches: 10. The CDR3 consists of 14 residues. CDR3 DNA: TGTGCCAGCAGCCCGGGGACAGCCCACGGGACCCAGTACTTC. Its translation is CASSPGTAHGTQYF. Full variable domain (outside the CDR3, taken from reference TRBV7-6 and TRBJ2-5): GAGVSQSPRYKVTKRGQDVALRCDPISGHVSLYWYRQALGQGPEFLTYFNYEAQQDKSGLPNDRFSAERPEGSISTLTIQRTEQRDSAMYRCASSPGTAHGTQYFGPGTRLLVL.

This clonotype was recorded a few times. The rearrangement joins TRBV12-3 or TRBV12-4 to TRBJ1-6; D uncertain. V was shortened by 3 bases and J by 7 bases, with 10 bases between the two germline ends. The CDR3 consists of 14 residues. The CDR3 region has the DNA TGTGCCAGCAGTTTGGAGGTCCCAAATTCACCCCTCCACTTT. It translates to CASSLEVPNSPLHF.

DNA of the CDR3: TGTGCTAGTGGTTTGGTACTCGGGGGAAACAATGAGCAGTTCTTC. Protein: CASGLVLGGNNEQFF. The gene calls are TRBV12-5 and TRBJ2-1; possible D gene TRBD2, 6 bases. V lost 0 bases, J lost 5 bases, and 11 bases lay in between. The V gene's germline CDR1 is LGHNT and CDR2 FRNRAP. The CDR3 loop spans 15 amino acids.

This clonotype was observed many times. The chain uses TRBV7-2 and TRBJ2-7; D ambiguous. With 5 bases removed from V and 0 bases from J, the gap between germline ends came to 20 bases. The CDR3 length is 17 residues. Germline V gene sequence: CDR1 SGHTA, CDR2 FQGNSA. CDR3 amino acids: CASSLTIPELSSYEQYF. CDR3 bases: TGTGCCAGCAGCCTTACTATACCGGAACTTAGCTCCTACGAGCAGTACTTC.

This clonotype has a count of ten or more. This chain joins TRBV7-8 and TRBJ2-7; D not resolved. This CDR3 is built from 14 residues. Germline V gene data show CDR1 as SGHVS and CDR2 as FQNEAQ. Deletions cut 5 bases from V and 1 base from J, with 12 bases between. For the CDR3, the DNA is TGTGCCAGCAGCCCAAGAAGCAGGTCCTACGAGCAGTACTTC. It encodes CASSPRSRSYEQYF.

V is TRBV28 and J is TRBJ1-5; D may be TRBD1 (6 bases). The length of the CDR3 is 17 residues. CDR1 is MDHEN, CDR2 SYDVKM, per germline. Trimming took 5 bases from V and 0 from J, leaving 17 bases between them. This CDR3 reads CASSPTTGTYSNQPQHF. The CDR3 nucleotides are TGTGCCAGCAGTCCTACTACAGGGACTTATAGCAATCAGCCCCAGCATTTT.

Notes on this clonotype: Germline and junction disagree at one end, which may indicate a read error. The rearrangement uses TRBV7-8 and TRBJ2-7; 12 nucleotides align to TRBD1. The V gene's germline CDR1 is SGHVS and CDR2 FQNEAQ. This CDR3 is 14 amino acids long. The CDR3: CASSPGTGGYERYF. The CDR3 DNA follows: TGTGCCAGCAGCCCGGGGACAGGGGGCTACGAGCGGTACTTC.

This rearrangement joins TRBV6-1 to TRBJ2-7; tentatively, D is TRBD2 (5 bases). The CDR3 totals 14 residues. Per germline, CDR1 MNHNS and CDR2 SASEGT. Trimming removed 5 bases at V and 2 bases at J, with 13 bases between. CDR3 region: CASSRRPGTYEQYF. As DNA, the CDR3 is TGTGCCAGCAGTCGTCGCCCGGGGACCTACGAGCAGTACTTC.

This clonotype was seen many times. V and J are TRBV7-2 and TRBJ2-6; no clear D. Trimming pared 3 bases from V and 4 bases from J, leaving 4 bases between. There are 13 residues in the CDR3. Germline V gene lookup returns CDR1 SGHTA and CDR2 FQGNSA. In DNA form, the CDR3 reads TGTGCCAGCAGCTTCCCCGGGGCCAACGTCCTGACTTTC. Its translation: CASSFPGANVLTF.

In this sample, this clonotype turned up once. V gene TRBV9 combines with J gene TRBJ2-2, with D possibly being TRBD1 (6 bases). The CDR3 has 14 residues. Trimming cost V 2 bases and J 1 base, with 6 bases left between them. CDR1 SGDLS and CDR2 YYNGEE come from the germline V gene. The CDR3 coding sequence is TGTGCCAGCAGCGTGACAGGGAACACCGGGGAGCTGTTTTTT. It translates to CASSVTGNTGELFF.

The V call is TRBV2, the J call TRBJ2-3; perhaps TRBD2 as D (6 bases). CDR1 and CDR2 from the germline V gene are SNHLY and FYNNEI. The CDR3 contains 15 residues. The V end was cut by 5 bases, the J end by 1 base, with 13 bases between. The CDR3 loop reads CASSRAGSGTDTQYF. CDR3 nucleotide sequence: TGTGCCAGCAGTCGGGCGGGGTCTGGCACAGATACGCAGTATTTT.

V gene TRBV7-3 combines with J gene TRBJ2-7; 9 nucleotides agree with TRBD2. This CDR3 is 16 amino acids long. CDR1 SGHTA and CDR2 FQGTGA come from the germline V gene. J was trimmed by 1 base and V by 5 bases; bases with no gene match: 9. In DNA, the CDR3 is TGTGCCAGCAGCCCGCAGGGAGCGGGGGGATCCTACGAGCAGTACTTC. Protein product: CASSPQGAGGSYEQYF.

V and J are TRBV20-1 and TRBJ1-6; the D is unclear. This CDR3 is 14 amino acids long. V was pared by 0 bases and J by 7 bases, with 10 bases between. CDR1 and CDR2 from the germline V gene are DFQATT and SNEGSKA (reference sequence). This CDR3 is CSARDAGTNSPLHF. As DNA, the CDR3 is TGCAGTGCTAGAGATGCAGGCACGAATTCACCCCTCCACTTT.

This clonotype was recorded many times. This chain joins TRBV7-2 and TRBJ1-1; D is possibly TRBD1 (6 bases). The CDR3 has 14 residues. The V gene lost 3 bases and the J gene lost 4 bases, with 12 bases spanning the gap. CDR1 is SGHTA and CDR2 is FQGNSA in the germline V gene. CDR3 amino acids: CASSFQQGGTEAFF. The CDR3, as DNA: TGTGCCAGCAGCTTCCAACAGGGAGGCACTGAAGCTTTCTTT.

The chain recombines TRBV18 with TRBJ1-6; tentative D call: TRBD1 (6 bases). Germline CDR1 and CDR2: KGHSH and LQKENI. The V end was cut by 2 bases, the J end by 0 bases, with 11 bases between. CDR3 length: 17 amino acids. For the CDR3, the DNA is TGTGCCAGCTCACCAGACAGGCCGAGCTCCTATAATTCACCCCTCCACTTT. This translates into CASSPDRPSSYNSPLHF. Variable domain in full (rest from reference TRBV18 and TRBJ1-6): NAGVMQNPRHLVRRRGQEARLRCSPMKGHSHVYWYRQLPEEGLKFMVYLQKENIIDESGMPKERFSAEFPKEGPSILRIQQVVRGDSAAYFCASSPDRPSSYNSPLHFGNGTRLTVT.

The gene calls are TRBV20-1 and TRBJ2-3; 14 bases align to TRBD2. The V gene's germline CDR1 is DFQATT and CDR2 SNEGSKA (reference sequence). The CDR3 spans 15 residues. V gave up 5 bases and J gave up 2 bases; unmatched junction bases: 3. Here the CDR3 reads CSAWTSGGNTDTQYF. The CDR3 region has the DNA TGCAGTGCTTGGACTAGCGGGGGGAACACAGATACGCAGTATTTT.

This chain links TRBV10-3 with TRBJ1-1; D call uncertain. V dropped 4 bases and J dropped 3 bases, with 12 bases sitting between them. The CDR3 is 14 amino acids. Germline V lookup: CDR1 ENHRY, CDR2 SYGVKD. The CDR3 coding sequence is TGTGCCATCAGTGGCGAAATCTTGGACACTGAAGCTTTCTTT. It encodes CAISGEILDTEAFF.

The chain recombines TRBV28 with TRBJ1-4; tentatively, D is TRBD1 (5 bases). CDR1 is MDHEN, CDR2 SYDVKM, per germline. The CDR3 is made up of 15 amino acids. Trimming cost V 6 bases and J 8 bases, with 19 bases left between them. CDR3 sequence reads: CASSEGRTWGEKLFF. CDR3 sequence (DNA): TGTGCCAGCAGCGAGGGGAGGACCTGGGGGGAAAAACTGTTTTTT.

The V gene is TRBV2, the J gene TRBJ2-1; D might be TRBD1 (5 bases). The germline gives CDR1 SNHLY, CDR2 FYNNEI. Between the trimmed V and J ends, which lost 7 bases and 6 bases, there was a span of 13 bases. This CDR3 is 13 amino acids long. This CDR3 reads CASTLDSPNEQFF. CDR3 coding DNA: TGTGCCAGCACCCTAGACAGCCCCAATGAGCAGTTCTTC.

There are a few counts of this clonotype. The chain employs TRBV20-1 and TRBJ2-7; tentatively, D is TRBD1 (5 bases). Germline-derived CDR1 and CDR2 are DFQATT and SNEGSKA (reference sequence). Trimming removed 4 bases at V and 4 bases at J, with 17 bases between. The CDR3 loop spans 14 amino acids. The CDR3: CSATGQRSLYEQYF. CDR3 in DNA: TGCAGTGCTACAGGACAAAGAAGTCTATACGAGCAGTACTTC.